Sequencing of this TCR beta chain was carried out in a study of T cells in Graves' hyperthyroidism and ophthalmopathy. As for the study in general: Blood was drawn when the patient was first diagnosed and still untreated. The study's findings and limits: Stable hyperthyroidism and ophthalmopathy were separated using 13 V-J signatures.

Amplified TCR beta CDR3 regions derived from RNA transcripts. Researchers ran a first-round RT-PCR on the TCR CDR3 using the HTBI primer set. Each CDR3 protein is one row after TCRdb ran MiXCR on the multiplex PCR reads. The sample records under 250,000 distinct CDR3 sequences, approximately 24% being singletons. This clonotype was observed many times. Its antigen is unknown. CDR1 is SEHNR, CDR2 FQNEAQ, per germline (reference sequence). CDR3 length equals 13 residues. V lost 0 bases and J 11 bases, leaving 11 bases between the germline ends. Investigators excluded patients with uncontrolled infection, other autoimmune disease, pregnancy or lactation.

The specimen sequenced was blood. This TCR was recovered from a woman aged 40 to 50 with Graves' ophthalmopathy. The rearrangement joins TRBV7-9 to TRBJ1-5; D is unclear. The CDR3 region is CASSLAGGGTQHF. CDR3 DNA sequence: TGTGCCAGCAGCTTAGCGGGTGGTGGGACCCAGCATTTT.